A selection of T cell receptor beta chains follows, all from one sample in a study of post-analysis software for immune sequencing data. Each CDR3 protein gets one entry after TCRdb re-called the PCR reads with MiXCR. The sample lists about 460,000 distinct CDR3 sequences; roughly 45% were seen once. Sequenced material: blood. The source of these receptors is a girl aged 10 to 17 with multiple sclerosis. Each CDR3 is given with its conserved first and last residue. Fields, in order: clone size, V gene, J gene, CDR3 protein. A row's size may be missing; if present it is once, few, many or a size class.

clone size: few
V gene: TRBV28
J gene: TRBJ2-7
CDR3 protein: CASSLGGGGAYEQYF

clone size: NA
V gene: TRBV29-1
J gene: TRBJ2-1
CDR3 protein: CSVEDRASGQWNEQFF

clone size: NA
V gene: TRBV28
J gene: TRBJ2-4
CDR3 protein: CASSLGQGARAKNIQYF

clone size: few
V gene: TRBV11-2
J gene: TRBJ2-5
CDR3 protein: CASSLEGTGVETQYF

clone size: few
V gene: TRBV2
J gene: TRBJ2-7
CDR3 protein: CASSPGLAGVGSYEQYF

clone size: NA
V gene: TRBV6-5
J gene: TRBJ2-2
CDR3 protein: CASTLAGSRELFF

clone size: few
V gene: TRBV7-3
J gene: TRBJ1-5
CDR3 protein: CASSVRLLGQPQHF

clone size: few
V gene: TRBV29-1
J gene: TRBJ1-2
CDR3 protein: CSVVWTGMIGYTF

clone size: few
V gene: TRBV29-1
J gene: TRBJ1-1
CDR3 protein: CSVGTGNMNTEAFF

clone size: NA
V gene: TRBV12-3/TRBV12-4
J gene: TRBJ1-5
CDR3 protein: CASSTGVQPQHF

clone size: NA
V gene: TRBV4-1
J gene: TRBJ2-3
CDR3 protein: CASSQQGDTQYF

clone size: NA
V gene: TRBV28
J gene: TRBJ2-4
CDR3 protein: CASLRGGEKNIQYF

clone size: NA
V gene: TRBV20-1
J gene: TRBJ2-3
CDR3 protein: CSASGLAGGFSETQYF

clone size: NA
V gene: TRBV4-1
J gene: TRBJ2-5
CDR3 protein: CASSQEVQGGGAQYF

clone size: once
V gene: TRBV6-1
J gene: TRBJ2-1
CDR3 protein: CASRRAGTDNEQFF

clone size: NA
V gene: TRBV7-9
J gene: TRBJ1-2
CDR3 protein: CSSSLVRTGGYGYTF

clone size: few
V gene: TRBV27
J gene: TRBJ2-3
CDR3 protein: CASSRRESTDTQYF

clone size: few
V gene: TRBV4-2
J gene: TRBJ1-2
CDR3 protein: CASSQSGGRLVTYGYTF

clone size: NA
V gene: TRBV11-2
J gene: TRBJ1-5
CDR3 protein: CASSSDRWENQPQHF

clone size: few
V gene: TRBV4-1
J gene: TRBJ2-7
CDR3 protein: CASSQGGVYEQYF

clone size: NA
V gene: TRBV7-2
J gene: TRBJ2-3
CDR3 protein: CASRLAGGYYSTDTQYF

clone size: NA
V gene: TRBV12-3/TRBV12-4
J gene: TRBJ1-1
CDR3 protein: CASSPGWQKNTEAFF

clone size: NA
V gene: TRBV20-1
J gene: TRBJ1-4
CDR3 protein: CSAPQDRVREKLFF

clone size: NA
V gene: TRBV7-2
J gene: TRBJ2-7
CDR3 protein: CASSLGVLAGTSYEQYF

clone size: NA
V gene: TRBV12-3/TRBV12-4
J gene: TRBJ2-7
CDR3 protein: CASSFLRDEQYF

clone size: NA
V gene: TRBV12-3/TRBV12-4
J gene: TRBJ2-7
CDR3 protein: CASSETGASSYEQYF

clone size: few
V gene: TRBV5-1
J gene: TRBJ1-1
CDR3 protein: CASSSNPGQNTEAFF

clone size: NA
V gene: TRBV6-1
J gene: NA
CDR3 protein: CASSETSGSWETQYF

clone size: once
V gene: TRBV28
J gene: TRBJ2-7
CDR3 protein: CASRPADSSTYEQYF